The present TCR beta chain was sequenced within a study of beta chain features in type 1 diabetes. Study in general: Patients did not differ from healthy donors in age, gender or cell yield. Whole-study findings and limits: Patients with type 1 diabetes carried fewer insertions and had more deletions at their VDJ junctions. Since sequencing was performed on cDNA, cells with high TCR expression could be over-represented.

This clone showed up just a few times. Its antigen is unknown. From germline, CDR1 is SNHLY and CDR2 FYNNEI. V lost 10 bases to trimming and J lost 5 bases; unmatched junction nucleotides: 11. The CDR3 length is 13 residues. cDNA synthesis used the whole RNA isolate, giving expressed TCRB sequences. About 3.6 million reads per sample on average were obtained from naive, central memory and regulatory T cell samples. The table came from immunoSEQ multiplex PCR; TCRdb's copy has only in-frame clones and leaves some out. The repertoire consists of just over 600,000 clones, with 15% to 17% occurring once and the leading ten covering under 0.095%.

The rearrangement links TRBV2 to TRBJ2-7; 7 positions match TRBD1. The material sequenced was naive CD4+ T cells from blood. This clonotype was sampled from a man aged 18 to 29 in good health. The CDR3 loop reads CAMKKGQFNEQYF. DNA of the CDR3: TGTGCCATGAAAAAGGGACAGTTCAACGAGCAGTACTTC.